These 18 T cell receptor beta chains share one sample of origin, sequenced in a study of blood T cell repertoires in COVID-19. Some clones are missing from TCRdb's copy, which holds only in-frame ones; the method was immunoSEQ multiplex PCR. The sample has roughly 330,000 clones, roughly 88% seen once; the top ten hold around 1.5%. Sequencing was performed on peripheral blood. The receptors were gathered from a woman aged 50 to 60 with acute or convalescent COVID-19.

The rearrangement uses TRBV9 and TRBJ2-3, with 11 bases aligning to TRBD2. V shed 5 bases and J 2 bases; nucleotides not matched to a gene: 13. This CDR3 has 18 amino acids. Germline assignment: CDR1 SGDLS and CDR2 YYNGEE. CDR3 in DNA: TGTGCCAGCAGGGCGATGGCTAGCGGGAGGTCCCACACAGATACGCAGTATTTT. Encoded protein: CASRAMASGRSHTDTQYF.

This chain joins TRBV11-3 and TRBJ2-5, with D uncertain. CDR1 is SGHNT and CDR2 is YENEEA in the germline V gene. The CDR3 is 15 residues long. V gave up 0 bases and J gave up 2 bases, with 10 bases separating them. CDR3 DNA sequence: TGTGCCAGCAGCTTAGATGGTTTCGGGCAAGAGACCCAGTACTTC. Amino acids: CASSLDGFGQETQYF.

The chain links TRBV3-1 (or the pseudogene TRBV3-2) to TRBJ1-4; D is unclear. This CDR3 is 16 amino acids long. Between the trimmed V and J ends, which lost 4 bases and 0 bases, there was a span of 12 bases. Germline V CDR1 and CDR2: LGHDT, YNNKEL (reference sequence). This CDR3 reads CASSPMETATNEKLFF. DNA of the CDR3: TGTGCCAGCAGCCCAATGGAGACGGCAACTAATGAAAAACTGTTTTTT.

The chain joins TRBV24-1 to TRBJ2-7, with 12 positions matching TRBD2. With V trimmed by 4 bases and J by 5 bases, 11 bases remained unmatched. The CDR3 is made up of 17 amino acids. Germline V gene sequence: CDR1 KGHDR, CDR2 SFDVKD. The CDR3 loop reads CATSDPGTSGRYHEQYF. Written as DNA, the CDR3 is TGTGCCACCAGTGACCCAGGGACTAGCGGGCGATACCACGAGCAGTACTTC.

This rearrangement joins TRBV29-1 to TRBJ2-7, with 10 bases identical to TRBD1. The CDR3 totals 15 residues. Per the germline V gene, CDR1 is SQVTM and CDR2 is ANQGSEA. J lost 3 bases, V lost 6 bases, and 11 bases had no gene match. CDR3 residues: CSVVTGTGASYEQYF. CDR3 DNA: TGCAGCGTAGTAACCGGGACAGGGGCTAGCTACGAGCAGTACTTC.

The rearrangement joins TRBV21-1 to TRBJ2-7; no check of the table's D call, TRBD1, against the DNA was made. TRBV21-1 is described as a pseudogene. This CDR3 has 17 amino acids. The CDR3 reads CASSYKTGLKSSYEQYF. In DNA form, the CDR3 reads TGTGCCAGCAGCTACAAGACAGGGCTTAAGTCCTCCTACGAGCAGTACTTC.

The J gene is TRBJ2-7, the V gene TRBV7-2; TRBD2 agrees at 16 bases. The CDR3 spans 15 residues. V was pared by 7 bases and J by 6 bases, with 6 bases of the junction left unmatched. CDR1 is SGHTA, CDR2 FQGNSA, per germline. CDR3 DNA sequence: TGTGCCAGCACCCCGGGACTAGCGGGAGGGCTCGAGCAGTACTTC. Translation: CASTPGLAGGLEQYF. The full variable domain, with the rest looked up from reference TRBV7-2 and TRBJ2-7, is GAGVSQSPSNKVTEKGKDVELRCDPISGHTALYWYRQSLGQGLEFLIYFQGNSAPDKSGLPSDRFSAERTGGSVSTLTIQRTQQEDSAVYLCASTPGLAGGLEQYFGPGTRLTVT.

The chain employs TRBV6-5 and TRBJ2-7, with 8 bases lining up with TRBD1. V dropped 8 bases and J dropped 6; count of bases not matched to a gene: 9. Germline lookup yields CDR1 MNHEY and CDR2 SVGAGI. This CDR3 is 13 amino acids long. The CDR3 bases are TGTGCCAGCCTCGGGACAGGTATCACCGAGCAGTACTTC. Translation gives CASLGTGITEQYF.

The rearrangement links TRBV5-1 to TRBJ2-7, with 8 bases that match TRBD2. The V gene's germline CDR1 is SGHRS and CDR2 YFSETQ. With V trimmed by 5 bases and J by 4 bases, 8 bases remained unmatched. The CDR3 length is 14 residues. The CDR3 spells CASSQAGGLYEQYF. CDR3 nucleotides: TGCGCCAGCAGTCAGGCGGGGGGACTATACGAGCAGTACTTC.

V usage is TRBV7-4 and J usage is TRBJ2-1; TRBD2 aligns across 8 bases. The length of the CDR3 is 16 residues. V was clipped by 6 bases and J by 7 bases; unmatched bases: 14. Germline V CDR1 and CDR2: SGHVT, SQSDAQ. The CDR3 reads CASSLRREDEGNEQFF. In nucleotides, the CDR3 is TGTGCCAGCAGTCTCAGGCGGGAGGACGAGGGGAATGAGCAGTTCTTC.

The chain joins TRBV30 to TRBJ1-4; 7 positions match TRBD1. Per the germline V gene, CDR1 is GTSNPN and CDR2 is SVGIG (reference sequence). The CDR3 contains 16 residues. J gave up 3 bases and V 4 bases, and 11 bases lay outside the gene matches. In DNA, the CDR3 is TGTGCCTGGAACCTGTTTACCGGGACAGCTAATGAAAAACTGTTTTTT. Its translation is CAWNLFTGTANEKLFF.

The chain couples TRBV6-5 to TRBJ2-6; D is unclear. In germline, CDR1 is MNHEY, CDR2 SVGAGI. The CDR3 covers 15 residues. Trimming took 7 bases from V and 2 from J, leaving 12 bases between them. Written as DNA, the CDR3 is TGTGCCAGCACCCTTCCGGTGGCTGGGGCCAACGTCCTGACTTTC. Protein: CASTLPVAGANVLTF.

V usage is TRBV7-2 and J usage is TRBJ1-2; TRBD1 agrees at 8 bases. After removal of 4 bases from V and 7 bases from J, the junction contained 5 bases not matched to a gene. The CDR3 sequence is 13 residues long. Germline-derived CDR1 and CDR2 are SGHTA and FQGNSA. CDR3 loop: CASSYDRGSGYTF. The CDR3 DNA reads TGTGCCAGCAGCTACGACAGGGGAAGTGGCTACACCTTC.

The chain is built from TRBV3-1 (or the pseudogene TRBV3-2) and TRBJ2-7; D perhaps matches TRBD2 (6 bases). This CDR3 is built from 14 residues. Trimming pared 5 bases from V and 2 bases from J, leaving 13 bases between. In germline, CDR1 is LGHDT, CDR2 YNNKEL (reference sequence). The CDR3 nucleotides are TGTGCCAGCAGCTCGGGGGTGGGACCCTACGAGCAGTACTTC. Its protein is CASSSGVGPYEQYF.

The chain links TRBV5-1 to TRBJ2-7; no clear D gene. V gave up 0 bases and J gave up 4 bases, with 5 bases separating them. The CDR3 is 12 residues long. The V gene's germline CDR1 is SGHRS and CDR2 YFSETQ. The CDR3 loop is CASSLGRYEQYF. CDR3 bases: TGCGCCAGCAGCTTGGGCCGGTACGAGCAGTACTTC.

V is TRBV6-5 and J is TRBJ2-3; tentatively, D is TRBD2 (5 bases). V lost 8 bases and J 0 bases, leaving 12 bases between the germline ends. The CDR3 sequence is 14 residues long. Germline CDR1 and CDR2: MNHEY and SVGAGI. CDR3 sequence reads: CASQNGISTDTQYF. CDR3 in DNA: TGTGCCAGCCAGAACGGGATTAGCACAGATACGCAGTATTTT.

This rearrangement joins TRBV30 to TRBJ2-7; TRBD2 aligns across 10 bases. CDR1 is GTSNPN, CDR2 SVGIG, per germline (reference sequence). This CDR3 is built from 14 residues. V lost 3 bases and J lost 1; bases outside the gene matches: 3. The CDR3 DNA is TGTGCCTGGAGATCTAGCGGGAGTTCCTACGAGCAGTACTTC. Translating it yields CAWRSSGSSYEQYF.

The chain joins TRBV7-2 to TRBJ2-1; 11 bases fit TRBD2. CDR1 and CDR2 from the germline V gene are SGHTA and FQGNSA. This CDR3 contains 15 residues. V shed 1 base and J 7 bases; nucleotides not matched to a gene: 3. CDR3 region: CASSLGLAGRNEQFF. The DNA of the CDR3 is TGTGCCAGCAGCTTAGGACTAGCGGGAAGGAATGAGCAGTTCTTC.